The 12 T cell receptor beta chains presented below share a single source sample, sequenced in a study of cytomegalovirus exposure and HLA in healthy donors. PCR amplification relied on 60 Vbeta primers (plus 13 Jbeta primers). Repertoires were generated with immunoSEQ multiplex PCR, while TCRdb's copy carries only in-frame clones and drops some. This sample has about 170,000 clones; around three quarters occur once, and the top ten carry about 1.9%. Sequences were obtained from PBMCs. These receptors came from a woman aged 25 to 39 in good health and CMV-seropositive.

V gene TRBV12-5 combines with J gene TRBJ2-1; 7 bases are a match to TRBD1. Trimming cost V 5 bases and J 0 bases; bases outside gene matches: 4. The CDR3 contains 15 residues. Germline V lookup: CDR1 LGHNT, CDR2 FRNRAP. CDR3 amino acids: CASGPDRSSYNEQFF. The CDR3 nucleotides read TGTGCTAGTGGTCCGGACAGGAGCTCCTACAATGAGCAGTTCTTC.

The chain employs TRBV4-3 and TRBJ1-1; D ambiguous. The V end lost 0 bases, the J end lost 0 bases, and 5 bases lay between the germline ends. The CDR3 consists of 14 residues. Germline loops: CDR1 LGHNA, CDR2 YSLEER. CDR3 sequence reads: CASSQEQMNTEAFF. CDR3 coding DNA: TGCGCCAGCAGCCAAGAACAGATGAACACTGAAGCTTTCTTT.

The rearrangement links TRBV7-9 to TRBJ1-2; no clear D. This CDR3 has 12 amino acids. The V gene's germline CDR1 is SEHNR and CDR2 FQNEAQ (reference sequence). Trimming cost V 1 base and J 4 bases, with 4 bases left between them. As DNA, the CDR3 is TGTGCCAGCAGCTTAGACGGCTATGGCTACACCTTC. Encoded protein: CASSLDGYGYTF. Full variable domain (remainder filled in from reference TRBV7-9 and TRBJ1-2): DTGVSQNPRHKITKRGQNVTFRCDPISEHNRLYWYRQTLGQGPEFLTYFQNEAQLEKSRLLSDRFSAERPKGSFSTLEIQRTEQGDSAMYLCASSLDGYGYTFGSGTRLTVV.

J is TRBJ2-4 and V is TRBV29-1; 16 bases fit TRBD2. The CDR3 runs to 19 residues. V shed 6 bases and J 3 bases; nucleotides not matched to a gene: 14. The germline CDR1 and CDR2 sequences are SQVTM and ANQGSEA. In DNA, the CDR3 is TGCAGCGTACGGGGACTAGCGGGGGGGCCTGCCTTAGTCAAAAACATTCAGTACTTC. Protein product: CSVRGLAGGPALVKNIQYF.

The chain employs TRBV7-8 and TRBJ2-6, with TRBD1 matching over 9 bases. Germline trimming cut 4 bases from V and 4 bases from J; bases unmatched to any gene: 8. The CDR3 covers 17 residues. Germline V gene sequence: CDR1 SGHVS, CDR2 FQNEAQ. The chain's CDR3 is CASSSGTGWFGANVLTF. CDR3 nucleotides: TGTGCCAGCAGCTCCGGGACAGGGTGGTTCGGGGCCAACGTCCTGACTTTC.

The chain links TRBV9 to TRBJ2-3; 8 bases are a match to TRBD2. V lost 0 bases and J lost 1; bases outside the gene matches: 10. Germline assignment: CDR1 SGDLS and CDR2 YYNGEE. This CDR3 has 18 residues. The CDR3 region is CASSVDGRVASRTDTQYF. The CDR3 nucleotides read TGTGCCAGCAGCGTAGACGGGAGGGTCGCGTCGCGCACAGATACGCAGTATTTT. Filled out from reference TRBV9 and TRBJ2-3, the complete variable domain reads DSGVTQTPKHLITATGQRVTLRCSPRSGDLSVYWYQQSLDQGLQFLIQYYNGEERAKGNILERFSAQQFPDLHSELNLSSLELGDSALYFCASSVDGRVASRTDTQYFGPGTRLTVL.

The chain recombines TRBV5-1 with TRBJ2-3, with 8 bases identical to TRBD1. Germline V gene sequence: CDR1 SGHRS, CDR2 YFSETQ. The CDR3 consists of 14 residues. Losses at the gene ends were 4 bases for V and 1 base for J; bases not matched to a gene: 2. CDR3 amino acids: CASSKDRGTDTQYF. DNA for the CDR3: TGCGCCAGCAGCAAGGACAGGGGCACAGATACGCAGTATTTT.

The chain has TRBV7-2 and TRBJ2-2, with TRBD1 identical over 7 bases. Germline CDR1 is SGHTA and CDR2 is FQGNSA. The CDR3 spans 16 residues. The ends lost 1 base at V and 7 bases at J; junction bases unmatched: 9. CDR3 sequence (DNA): TGTGCCAGCAGCTTAGTTAGGGGGCTTGGTAGCGGGGAGCTGTTTTTT. Translation: CASSLVRGLGSGELFF. Supplemented by reference TRBV7-2 and TRBJ2-2, the full variable domain reads GAGVSQSPSNKVTEKGKDVELRCDPISGHTALYWYRQSLGQGLEFLIYFQGNSAPDKSGLPSDRFSAERTGGSVSTLTIQRTQQEDSAVYLCASSLVRGLGSGELFFGEGSRLTVL.

The chain uses TRBV5-1 and TRBJ1-2; 8 positions agree with TRBD1. J was trimmed by 8 bases and V by 0 bases; bases with no gene match: 6. CDR3 length: 14 amino acids. The V gene's germline CDR1 is SGHRS and CDR2 YFSETQ. In DNA, the CDR3 is TGCGCCAGCAGCTTGGAAACAGGGGGTCGCGGCTACACCTTC. Encoded protein: CASSLETGGRGYTF.

This chain connects TRBV28 to TRBJ1-3, with D tentatively TRBD1 (5 bases). The germline CDR1 and CDR2 sequences are MDHEN and SYDVKM. The CDR3 extends over 15 amino acids. The V and J ends lost 4 bases and 2 bases respectively, with 12 bases between them. The CDR3 DNA follows: TGTGCCAGCAGTTCGGGCCTAGGGGCTGGAAACACCATATATTTT. Translated, it gives CASSSGLGAGNTIYF.

The chain is built from TRBV6-5 and TRBJ2-4; D possibly corresponds to TRBD2 (6 bases). The germline gives CDR1 MNHEY, CDR2 SVGAGI. The V and J ends lost 0 bases and 7 bases respectively, with 10 bases between them. CDR3 length: 14 residues. CDR3 bases: TGTGCCAGCAGTTACTCGACGGCGGGGAACATTCAGTACTTC. This sequence encodes CASSYSTAGNIQYF.

The CDR3 nucleotides read TGCGCCAGCAGCACGGGAGGGTTAGGGTACAATGAGCAGTTCTTC. Protein product: CASSTGGLGYNEQFF. V usage is TRBV5-1 and J usage is TRBJ2-1; 8 bases agree with TRBD2. Germline values: CDR1 SGHRS, CDR2 YFSETQ. Trimming at V came to 4 bases and at J to 4 bases, leaving 7 bases not matched to a gene. CDR3 length equals 15 residues.